These T cell receptor beta chains were read from a single sample in a study of blood T cell repertoires in COVID-19. Profiled with immunoSEQ multiplex PCR; TCRdb holds only in-frame clones, not every one. The sample lists about 150,000 clones; roughly 84% were seen once. Sequencing was carried out using peripheral blood. The receptor set was obtained from a man aged 70 or older with active or convalescent COVID-19. The CDR3 runs from the conserved cysteine through the conserved F or W. D genes are given only for firm matches. Size is stated for part of the rows, as once, few or many counts, or as a class when the clone is expanded.

clone size,V gene,J gene,D gene,CDR3 DNA,CDR3 protein
NA,TRBV10-3,TRBJ2-5,TRBD1,TGTGCCATCAGTGAGGGTGGGACAGGGGAGACCCAGTACTTC,CAISEGGTGETQYF
NA,TRBV19,TRBJ1-5,TRBD1,TGTGCCAGTAGCCGACAGGGTAAACCTAGCAATCAGCCCCAGCATTTT,CASSRQGKPSNQPQHF
NA,TRBV18,TRBJ2-6,NA,TGTGCCAGCTCACCTACTGAATCGGGGGCTGGGGCCAACGTCCTGACTTTC,CASSPTESGAGANVLTF
once,TRBV5-1,TRBJ2-1,TRBD2,TGCGCCAGCAGCCCCCTAGCGGGCTACAATGAGCAGTTCTTC,CASSPLAGYNEQFF
NA,TRBV18,TRBJ1-5,TRBD1,TGTGCCAGCTCACCAAACCCGGGACAGGACAATCAGCCCCAGCATTTT,CASSPNPGQDNQPQHF
NA,TRBV18,TRBJ2-3,NA,TGTGCCAGCTCACCTAGCGCTGGCACAGATACGCAGTATTTT,CASSPSAGTDTQYF
NA,TRBV18,TRBJ1-2,NA,TGTGCCAGCTCACAGGACAGCTATGGCTACACCTTC,CASSQDSYGYTF
NA,TRBV4-3,TRBJ2-2,TRBD2,TGCGCCAGCAGCCAAGATTGGTGGGGTACTAGCGGGGCTTGGAACACCGGGGAGCTGTTTTTT,CASSQDWWGTSGAWNTGELFF
NA,TRBV11-2,TRBJ2-5,NA,TGTGCCAGCAGCCTGACCCCGGGGGGCGAAGAGACCCAGTACTTC,CASSLTPGGEETQYF
NA,TRBV10-3,TRBJ2-3,TRBD1,TGTGCCATCAGTAAGACAGGGGGGTCAGATACGCAGTATTTT,CAISKTGGSDTQYF
NA,TRBV4-3,TRBJ1-2,NA,TGCGCCAGCAGCCAAGATCGGTGGCGAGGGGGCTACACCTTC,CASSQDRWRGGYTF
few,TRBV12-3/TRBV12-4,TRBJ1-1,NA,TGTGCCAGCAGCCTAACGGTCGAGCTTGGAGCTTTCTTT,CASSLTVELGAFF
NA,TRBV7-9,TRBJ2-3,NA,TGTGCCAGCAGTCACACAGATACGCAGTATTTT,CASSHTDTQYF
NA,TRBV5-5,TRBJ1-3,TRBD1,TGTGCCAGCAGCTCGGGACAGGCTTTCTCTGGAAACACCATATATTTT,CASSSGQAFSGNTIYF
NA,TRBV18,TRBJ1-5,NA,TGTGCCAGCTCACCCCAGAATCAGCCCCAGCATTTT,CASSPQNQPQHF
NA,TRBV5-1,TRBJ1-2,NA,TGCGCCAGCAGCGGGAGTGACGGAAACTATGGCTACACCTTC,CASSGSDGNYGYTF
NA,TRBV20-1,TRBJ2-3,TRBD2,TGCAGTGCTAGTCAACTAGCGGGGGATAGCACAGATACGCAGTATTTT,CSASQLAGDSTDTQYF
NA,TRBV7-2,TRBJ1-1,NA,TGTGCCAGCAGCTTAGGCAAGGACACTCCTGGTGCTTTCTTT,CASSLGKDTPGAFF
NA,TRBV10-1,TRBJ2-3,TRBD1,TGCGCCAGCAGTAAGACAGGGGATCCCCGCGCGGATACGCAGTATTTT,CASSKTGDPRADTQYF
NA,TRBV7-9,TRBJ1-2,NA,TGTGCCAGCAGGCCGGGGGGGATTAACTATGGCTACACCTTC,CASRPGGINYGYTF
NA,TRBV9,TRBJ1-2,NA,TGTGCCAGCAGCGTAGACGGGGGGAACTATGGCTACACCTTC,CASSVDGGNYGYTF
NA,TRBV28,TRBJ1-5,NA,TGTGCCAGCAGTTGGGGGGTTGGTCAGCCCCAGCATTTT,CASSWGVGQPQHF
NA,TRBV5-1,TRBJ1-2,NA,TGCGCCAGCAGCTTGGATGGGGACTGGGACTATGGCTACACCTTC,CASSLDGDWDYGYTF
NA,TRBV7-2,TRBJ2-1,TRBD2,TGTGCCAGCAGCTTACGACTAGCGGGAACCTACAATGAGCAGTTCTTC,CASSLRLAGTYNEQFF
once,TRBV10-1,TRBJ2-3,NA,TGCGCCAGCAGCCACAGGGTTGTAACAGATACGCAGTATTTT,CASSHRVVTDTQYF
NA,TRBV7-9,TRBJ2-3,NA,TGTGCCAGCAGCTTAGGGGCTAACCAATATACGCAGTATTTT,CASSLGANQYTQYF
NA,TRBV7-2,TRBJ2-3,NA,TGTGCCAGCAGCACTTGGACTAGCACAGATACGCAGTATTTT,CASSTWTSTDTQYF
NA,TRBV9,TRBJ1-6,NA,TGTGCCAGCAGCGGGGGCCCCGGAAGGCCCCTCCACTTT,CASSGGPGRPLHF
once,TRBV10-3,TRBJ1-5,NA,TGTGCCATCAGTGAGTCCGGGGGGTTCCATCAGCCCCAGCATTTT,CAISESGGFHQPQHF
NA,TRBV19,TRBJ2-1,TRBD2,TGTGCCAGTAGTCAAACTAGCGCCCTGGGGCAGTTCTTC,CASSQTSALGQFF
NA,TRBV7-2,TRBJ2-7,NA,TGTGCCAGCAGCCCAAGCGGGTACGAGCAGTACTTC,CASSPSGYEQYF
NA,TRBV6-5,TRBJ2-7,TRBD2,TGTGCCAGCAGTTACTCGACTGCGACTAGCGGCTACGAGCAGTACTTC,CASSYSTATSGYEQYF
NA,TRBV24-1,TRBJ2-5,TRBD1,TGTGCCACCGCAGCCTCAGACAGGGGAGGAGAGACCCAGTACTTC,CATAASDRGGETQYF
NA,TRBV19,TRBJ2-6,NA,TGTGCCAGTAGTATAGAAGGCGGGTGGGCAACCTGGGGTGGGGCCAACGTCCTGACTTTC,CASSIEGGWATWGGANVLTF
NA,TRBV3-1/TRBV3-2,TRBJ2-5,NA,TGTGCCAGCAGCGCCTTAGGGGGTCCGACCCAGTACTTC,CASSALGGPTQYF
NA,TRBV28,TRBJ2-7,NA,TGTGCCAGCAGTTTCTCCCGCCGGGCCTACGAGCAGTACTTC,CASSFSRRAYEQYF
NA,TRBV19,TRBJ2-6,NA,TGTGCCAGTAGTATAGCTGAGACAGTCTCTGGGGCCAACGTCCTGACTTTC,CASSIAETVSGANVLTF
NA,TRBV12-3/TRBV12-4,TRBJ1-2,NA,TGTGCCAGCAGTCCTTTGAGGGTCTATGGCTACACCTTC,CASSPLRVYGYTF
NA,TRBV9,TRBJ2-2,NA,TGTGCCAGCAGCACAAACACAAACACCGGGGAGCTGTTTTTT,CASSTNTNTGELFF
NA,TRBV12-3/TRBV12-4,TRBJ2-7,NA,TGTGCCAGCAGTTTACGGAGACCATACGAGCAGTACTTC,CASSLRRPYEQYF
once,TRBV7-2,TRBJ2-7,TRBD2,TGTGCCAGCAGCGCCTCTAGCGGGGCGGGCGAGGAGCAGTACTTC,CASSASSGAGEEQYF
few,TRBV29-1,TRBJ2-7,NA,TGCAGCGTTGCCGGGATGGAGGCCTATGATTCCTACGAGCAGTACTTC,CSVAGMEAYDSYEQYF
NA,TRBV6-2/TRBV6-3,TRBJ2-1,NA,TGTGCCAGCAGTTACCCTCCTAGCAGATTCTACAATGAGCAGTTCTTC,CASSYPPSRFYNEQFF
NA,TRBV5-5,TRBJ2-5,NA,TGTGCCAGCAGCTTGGTTCCCCTACTAGGAAACCAAGAGACCCAGTACTTC,CASSLVPLLGNQETQYF
few,TRBV5-1,TRBJ2-7,NA,TGCGCCAGCAGCCCAGGGACATACGAGCAGTACTTC,CASSPGTYEQYF
NA,TRBV25-1,TRBJ1-4,NA,TGTGCCAGCAGTGAAGGGTCAGGGGTGTACGAAAAACTGTTTTTT,CASSEGSGVYEKLFF
NA,TRBV7-9,TRBJ1-3,NA,TGTGCCAGCAGCTTAGCGTTGCCAGCTGGAAACACCATATATTTT,CASSLALPAGNTIYF
NA,TRBV18,TRBJ2-7,NA,TGTGCCAGCTCACCGGGGACACTAACCTACGAGCAGTACTTC,CASSPGTLTYEQYF
once,TRBV15,TRBJ2-1,TRBD2,TGTGCCACCAGCAGAGATTCAGCCCAGAGCGGGAGACTGAACAATGAGCAGTTCTTC,CATSRDSAQSGRLNNEQFF
NA,TRBV9,TRBJ1-4,TRBD1,TGTGCCAGCAGCGTTCACCCCACCGGGACAGGATTGGCAACTAATGAAAAACTGTTTTTT,CASSVHPTGTGLATNEKLFF
NA,TRBV2,TRBJ2-3,TRBD2,TGTGCCAGCAGTGAATATATCCCTAGCGGGAGCAATACGCAGTATTTT,CASSEYIPSGSNTQYF